Following are 18 T cell receptor beta chains from one sample sequenced in a study of blood T cell repertoires in COVID-19. Here immunoSEQ multiplex PCR was the method, and the copy in TCRdb shows in-frame clones only, minus some. The data show 150,000 to 200,000 clones, with over 70% seen just once and 2.8% held by the top ten. Material for sequencing was peripheral blood. The receptors stem from a man between 65 and 85 years old with acute or convalescent COVID-19.

This clone has a handful of counts. The gene calls are TRBV28 and TRBJ1-1; 8 positions match TRBD1. CDR1 and CDR2 (germline): MDHEN, SYDVKM. The V gene end was trimmed by 4 bases and the J gene end by 0 bases; junction bases not matched to a gene: 10. The CDR3 is made up of 17 amino acids. The CDR3 protein is CASSSPSRGPMNTEAFF. The CDR3 DNA reads as TGTGCCAGCAGTTCCCCCAGCAGGGGGCCCATGAACACTGAAGCTTTCTTT.

The rearrangement joins TRBV10-3 to TRBJ1-2, with D tentatively TRBD1 (6 bases). The length of the CDR3 is 13 residues. Trimming stripped 4 bases from V and 7 bases from J, with 13 bases between. Germline CDR1 ENHRY, CDR2 SYGVKD. The CDR3 bases are TGTGCCATCAGTGTTAACAGGGAGGGTGGCTACACCTTC. Protein sequence: CAISVNREGGYTF.

This clone showed up just a few times. The rearrangement uses TRBV27 and TRBJ2-3, with a weak D call TRBD1 (6 bases). Germline V gives CDR1 MNHEY, CDR2 SMNVEV (reference sequence). Trimming took off 3 bases at V and 2 bases at J, with 15 bases between the two ends. This CDR3 spans 16 amino acids. CDR3 bases: TGTGCCAGCAGTTTTCAAACAGGGAGTCTCACAGATACGCAGTATTTT. Amino acid sequence: CASSFQTGSLTDTQYF.

This chain joins TRBV28 and TRBJ1-6; 8 bases match TRBD1. V shed 2 bases and J 7 bases; nucleotides not matched to a gene: 4. Per germline, CDR1 MDHEN and CDR2 SYDVKM. The CDR3 length is 15 residues. The CDR3 is CASSLNQGANSPLHF. The DNA for the CDR3 is TGTGCCAGCAGTTTAAACCAGGGGGCAAATTCACCCCTCCACTTT.

The rearrangement uses TRBV5-4 and TRBJ2-7, with D perhaps matching TRBD1 (5 bases). The CDR3 has 15 residues. Trimming cost V 1 base and J 6 bases, with 17 bases left between them. CDR1 is SGHNT and CDR2 is YYREEE in the germline V gene (reference sequence). CDR3 sequence: CASSLKGAVWVEQYF. The CDR3 DNA sequence: TGTGCCAGCAGCTTGAAAGGGGCCGTCTGGGTCGAGCAGTACTTC.

The CDR3 loop is CASSQDYAGILLTGELFF. Written as DNA, the CDR3 is TGCGCCAGCAGCCAAGACTATGCCGGTATACTTCTCACCGGGGAGCTGTTTTTT. The chain is built from TRBV4-3 and TRBJ2-2; D remains unclear. V was cut by 0 bases and J by 4 bases, with 18 bases left in between. The CDR3 runs 18 residues. Per the germline V gene, CDR1 is LGHNA and CDR2 is YSLEER.

This rearrangement joins TRBV2 to TRBJ2-7; TRBD1 is a possible D gene (5 bases). Per germline, CDR1 SNHLY and CDR2 FYNNEI. With 5 bases removed from V and 3 bases from J, the gap between germline ends came to 14 bases. The CDR3 spans 14 residues. In nucleotides, the CDR3 is TGTGCCAGCAGTCCCCAGACAGTAGTCTACGAGCAGTACTTC. This codes for CASSPQTVVYEQYF. The full variable domain, its missing parts supplied by reference TRBV2 and TRBJ2-7, is EPEVTQTPSHQVTQMGQEVILRCVPISNHLYFYWYRQILGQKVEFLVSFYNNEISEKSEIFDDQFSVERPDGSNFTLKIRSTKLEDSAMYFCASSPQTVVYEQYFGPGTRLTVT.

This clone was recorded only once. This CDR3 is also generated by other DNA sequences in the sample. The chain recombines TRBV5-4 with TRBJ2-5; weak D call: TRBD2 (6 bases). Trimming stripped 0 bases from V and 5 bases from J, with 8 bases between. Germline values: CDR1 SGHNT, CDR2 YYREEE (reference sequence). This CDR3 is 13 amino acids long. The CDR3 coding sequence is TGTGCCAGCAGCTTGGCGGGAGTGGAGACCCAGTACTTC. Its translation: CASSLAGVETQYF.

This clone showed up just a few times. The chain recombines TRBV13 with TRBJ2-1, with D possibly TRBD2 on 6 matching bases. V dropped 3 bases and J dropped 2 bases, with 11 bases sitting between them. The germline V gene has CDR1 PRHDT and CDR2 FYEKMQ (reference sequence). The CDR3 length is 15 residues. Written as DNA, the CDR3 is TGTGCCAGCAGCTTCGGCGGGGCCCCCTACAATGAGCAGTTCTTC. Amino acid sequence: CASSFGGAPYNEQFF.

This clone was counted between two and nine times. The chain uses TRBV9 and TRBJ2-2, with a weak D call TRBD1 (6 bases). Deletions cut 4 bases from V and 7 bases from J, with 14 bases between. CDR1 SGDLS and CDR2 YYNGEE come from the germline V gene. The CDR3 covers 14 residues. CDR3 coding DNA: TGTGCCAGCAGCACAGACAGGCGGGTCGGGGAGCTGTTTTTT. Translated, it gives CASSTDRRVGELFF.

This rearrangement joins TRBV11-3 to TRBJ2-2; 7 nucleotides line up with TRBD1. The germline V gene has CDR1 SGHNT and CDR2 YENEEA. V dropped 4 bases and J dropped 6; count of bases not matched to a gene: 8. CDR3 length equals 15 residues. CDR3 sequence (DNA): TGTGCCAGCAGCTCTAATGGACAGGTGGCCGGGGAGCTGTTTTTT. It translates to CASSSNGQVAGELFF. Filled out from reference TRBV11-3 and TRBJ2-2, the complete variable domain reads EAGVVQSPRYKIIEKKQPVAFWCNPISGHNTLYWYLQNLGQGPELLIRYENEEAVDDSQLPKDRFSAERLKGVDSTLKIQPAELGDSAVYLCASSSNGQVAGELFFGEGSRLTVL.

The rearrangement joins TRBV3-1 (or the pseudogene TRBV3-2) to TRBJ1-5; possible D gene TRBD1, 6 bases. Trimming shortened V by 0 bases and J by 6 bases, and 6 bases separated the two germline ends. The CDR3 spans 13 residues. CDR1 LGHDT and CDR2 YNNKEL come from the germline V gene (reference sequence). The CDR3 DNA reads TGTGCCAGCAGCCAAGAAGGGGGTCAGCCCCAGCATTTT. The encoded protein is CASSQEGGQPQHF.

The chain uses TRBV6-1 and TRBJ1-2; the D gene is possibly TRBD1 (6 bases). Germline values: CDR1 MNHNS, CDR2 SASEGT. This CDR3 region has 15 residues. Trimming removed 1 base from V and 2 bases from J, with 11 bases in between. This CDR3 reads CASSEGTAQNYGYTF. CDR3 nucleotides: TGTGCCAGCAGTGAAGGGACAGCTCAGAACTATGGCTACACCTTC.

This clone was found a few times. The V gene is TRBV27, the J gene TRBJ2-7; 8 bases match TRBD2. Germline lookup yields CDR1 MNHEY and CDR2 SMNVEV (reference sequence). V gave up 2 bases and J gave up 2 bases; unmatched junction bases: 5. This CDR3 spans 15 amino acids. The CDR3 DNA is TGTGCCAGCAGTTTAGGGTCGGGAGGGCCCTACGAGCAGTACTTC. Translating gives CASSLGSGGPYEQYF.

CDR3 bases: TGTGCCAGCAGCAAAGTCTGGAGACAGATGGAGCGGGAGGGCCGGTACGAGCAGTACTTC. Translation gives CASSKVWRQMEREGRYEQYF. J is TRBJ2-7 and V is TRBV21-1; the table assigns TRBD2, which was not confirmed against the DNA. TRBV21-1 is assigned pseudogene status. There are 20 residues in the CDR3.

V usage is TRBV20-1 and J usage is TRBJ2-7; D is perhaps TRBD2 (6 bases). CDR1 DFQATT and CDR2 SNEGSKA come from the germline V gene (reference sequence). This CDR3 region has 14 residues. V gave up 3 bases and J gave up 2 bases, with 14 bases separating them. The chain's CDR3 is CSASWRGGTYEQYF. The CDR3 nucleotides are TGCAGTGCTAGTTGGAGGGGAGGTACCTACGAGCAGTACTTC.

The rearrangement uses TRBV5-4 and TRBJ2-6; D might be TRBD1 (6 bases). The CDR3 has 17 amino acids. V was cut by 0 bases and J by 0 bases, with 10 bases left in between. Germline V gene lookup returns CDR1 SGHNT and CDR2 YYREEE (reference sequence). This chain's CDR3 is CASSLGGRRSGANVLTF. In DNA, the CDR3 is TGTGCCAGCAGCTTGGGGGGGCGGCGCTCTGGGGCCAACGTCCTGACTTTC.

CDR3 nucleotide sequence: TGTGCCAGCAGTGCAACAGAAAATTCACCCCTCCACTTT. It specifies CASSATENSPLHF. The gene calls are TRBV6-4 and TRBJ1-6; D uncertain. Trimming took 4 bases from V and 7 from J, leaving 8 bases between them. The CDR3 totals 13 residues. Germline V gene data show CDR1 as MRHNA and CDR2 as SNTAGT.